This T cell receptor beta chain appears in the sequencing data of a study of cytomegalovirus exposure and HLA in healthy donors. Study results and limitations: Using a false discovery rate of 0.05, a later analysis showed that approximately 18,000 TCR beta sequences were associated with HLA alleles.

Points on this clone: Its antigen is as yet unknown.

CDR3 length equals 18 residues. Germline CDR1 LNHNV, CDR2 YYDKDF (reference sequence). PCR involved 60 Vbeta and 13 Jbeta primers. The table came from immunoSEQ multiplex PCR; TCRdb's copy has only in-frame clones and leaves some out. The data hold about 190,000 clones, with under 80% observed a single time. The sample taken for sequencing was PBMCs. This receptor was taken from a young man in good health and CMV-seropositive. This sequence joins TRBV15 and TRBJ2-5; TRBD1 matches at 10 bases. The end of the DNA fits TRBJ2-7 better, so the J call may be wrong. The DNA for the CDR3 is TGTGCCACCAGCAGAGTAAGGAGTCCCGGGACAGGGGACTACGAGCAGTACTTC. Amino acids: CATSRVRSPGTGDYEQYF.